A single sample gave rise to the 2 T cell receptor beta chains below, sequenced in a study of T cells in Graves' hyperthyroidism and ophthalmopathy. It was RNA transcripts that yielded the amplified TCR beta CDR3 regions. HTBI primers drove first-round RT-PCR of the TCR CDR3. Each CDR3 protein gets one entry after TCRdb re-called the multiplex PCR reads with MiXCR. The sample has some 500,000 distinct CDR3 sequences, about 16% seen once. The sample comprised blood. The receptor set was obtained from a woman in her 30s with Graves' ophthalmopathy.

J is TRBJ2-5 and V is TRBV12-3 or TRBV12-4; tentative D call: TRBD2 (5 bases). V lost 8 bases to trimming and J lost 5 bases, with 15 bases between them. The length of the CDR3 is 13 residues. CDR3 nucleotide sequence: TGTGCCAGCTCCAAGGAGGTGGGGGAGACCCAGTACTTC. Its protein is CASSKEVGETQYF.

This clonotype was observed many times. The V call is TRBV6-5, the J call TRBJ2-5; a weak D match, TRBD2 (6 bases). CDR1 and CDR2 from the germline V gene are MNHEY and SVGAGI. The ends were cut back, 0 bases at V and 4 bases at J, with 6 bases in the middle. This CDR3 spans 13 amino acids. Here the CDR3 reads CASSYSGGETQYF. The CDR3 DNA reads as TGTGCCAGCAGTTACTCGGGGGGAGAGACCCAGTACTTC.